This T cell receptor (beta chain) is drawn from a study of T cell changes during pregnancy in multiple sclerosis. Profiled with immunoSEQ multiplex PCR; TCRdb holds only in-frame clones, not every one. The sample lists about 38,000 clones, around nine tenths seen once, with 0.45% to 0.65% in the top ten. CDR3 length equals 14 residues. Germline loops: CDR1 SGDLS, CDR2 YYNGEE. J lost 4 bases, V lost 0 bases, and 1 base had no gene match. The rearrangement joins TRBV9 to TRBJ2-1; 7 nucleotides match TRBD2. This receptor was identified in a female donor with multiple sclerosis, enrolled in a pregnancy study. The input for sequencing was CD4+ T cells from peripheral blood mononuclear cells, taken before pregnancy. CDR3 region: CASSVGGGYNEQFF. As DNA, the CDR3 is TGTGCCAGCAGCGTAGGGGGGGGGTACAATGAGCAGTTCTTC.